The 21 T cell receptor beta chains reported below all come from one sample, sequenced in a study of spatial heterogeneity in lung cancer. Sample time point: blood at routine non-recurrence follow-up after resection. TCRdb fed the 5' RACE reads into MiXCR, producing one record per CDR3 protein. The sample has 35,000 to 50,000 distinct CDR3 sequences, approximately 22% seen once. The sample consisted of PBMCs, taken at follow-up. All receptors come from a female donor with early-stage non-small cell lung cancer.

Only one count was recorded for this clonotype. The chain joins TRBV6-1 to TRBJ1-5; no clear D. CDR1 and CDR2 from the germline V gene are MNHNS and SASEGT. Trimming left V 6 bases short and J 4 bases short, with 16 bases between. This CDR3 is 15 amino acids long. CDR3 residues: CASSPPTGQNQPQHF. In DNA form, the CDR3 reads TGTGCCAGCAGCCCTCCGACGGGCCAGAATCAGCCCCAGCATTTT.

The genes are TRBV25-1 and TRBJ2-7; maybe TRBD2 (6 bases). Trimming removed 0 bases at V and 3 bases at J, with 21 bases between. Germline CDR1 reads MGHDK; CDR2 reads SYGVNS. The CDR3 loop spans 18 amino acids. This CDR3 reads CASSEYIHLGTLSYEQYV. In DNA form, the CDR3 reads TGTGCCAGCAGTGAATATATTCATTTGGGGACTCTTAGCTACGAGCAGTACGTC.

CDR3 amino acids: CSVRDRSSYGYTF. CDR3 sequence (DNA): TGCAGCGTCAGGGACAGGTCCAGCTATGGCTACACCTTC. The genes are TRBV29-1 and TRBJ1-2; 8 nucleotides agree with TRBD1. Germline-derived CDR1 and CDR2 are SQVTM and ANQGSEA. Losses at the gene ends were 6 bases for V and 4 bases for J; bases not matched to a gene: 7. This CDR3 region has 13 residues.

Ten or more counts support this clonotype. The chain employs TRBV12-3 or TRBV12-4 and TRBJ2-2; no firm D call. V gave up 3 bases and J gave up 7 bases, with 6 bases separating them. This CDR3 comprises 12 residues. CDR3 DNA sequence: TGTGCCAGCAGTTTTCTGCGCGGGGAGCTGTTTTTT. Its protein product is CASSFLRGELFF.

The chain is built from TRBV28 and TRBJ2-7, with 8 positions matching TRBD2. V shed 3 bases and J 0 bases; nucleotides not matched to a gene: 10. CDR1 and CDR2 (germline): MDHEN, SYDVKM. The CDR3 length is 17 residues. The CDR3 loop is CASSLVDLAGNSYEQYF. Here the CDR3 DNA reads TGTGCCAGCAGTTTGGTCGACTTAGCGGGAAACTCCTACGAGCAGTACTTC.

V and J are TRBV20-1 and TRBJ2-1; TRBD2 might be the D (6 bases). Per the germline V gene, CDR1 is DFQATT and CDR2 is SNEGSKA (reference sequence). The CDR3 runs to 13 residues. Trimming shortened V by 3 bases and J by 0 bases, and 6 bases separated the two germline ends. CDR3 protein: CSASGSSYNEQFF. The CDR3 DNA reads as TGCAGTGCTAGCGGGAGCTCCTACAATGAGCAGTTCTTC.

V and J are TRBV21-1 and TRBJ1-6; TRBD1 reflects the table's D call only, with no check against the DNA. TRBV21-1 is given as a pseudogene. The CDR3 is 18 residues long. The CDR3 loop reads CASSARQGQGSYNSPLHF. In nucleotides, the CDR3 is TGTGCCAGCAGCGCCCGACAGGGCCAGGGCTCCTATAATTCACCCCTCCACTTT.

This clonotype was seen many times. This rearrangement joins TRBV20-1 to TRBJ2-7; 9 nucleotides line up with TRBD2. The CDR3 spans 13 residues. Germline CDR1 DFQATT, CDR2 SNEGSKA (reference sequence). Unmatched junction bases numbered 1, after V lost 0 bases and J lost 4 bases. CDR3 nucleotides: TGCAGTGCTAGAGATAGCGGGGGATACGAGCAGTACTTC. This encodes CSARDSGGYEQYF.

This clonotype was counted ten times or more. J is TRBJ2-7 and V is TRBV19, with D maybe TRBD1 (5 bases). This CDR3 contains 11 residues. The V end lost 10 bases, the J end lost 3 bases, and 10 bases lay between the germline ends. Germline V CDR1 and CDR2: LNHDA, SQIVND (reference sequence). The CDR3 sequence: CAKRQFYEQYV. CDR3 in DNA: TGTGCCAAACGACAGTTCTACGAGCAGTACGTC.

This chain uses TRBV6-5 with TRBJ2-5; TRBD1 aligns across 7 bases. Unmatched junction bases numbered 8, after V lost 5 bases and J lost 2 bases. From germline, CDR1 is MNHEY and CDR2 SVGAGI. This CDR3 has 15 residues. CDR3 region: CASSTYPGQQETQYF. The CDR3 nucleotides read TGTGCCAGCAGTACCTACCCGGGACAGCAAGAGACCCAGTACTTC.

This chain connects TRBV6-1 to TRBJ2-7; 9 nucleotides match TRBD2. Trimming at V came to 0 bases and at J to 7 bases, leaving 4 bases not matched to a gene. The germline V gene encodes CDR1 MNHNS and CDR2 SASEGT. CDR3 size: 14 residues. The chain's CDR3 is CASSEAAGGREQYF. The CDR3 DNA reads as TGTGCCAGCAGTGAAGCTGCGGGAGGGCGAGAGCAGTACTTC.

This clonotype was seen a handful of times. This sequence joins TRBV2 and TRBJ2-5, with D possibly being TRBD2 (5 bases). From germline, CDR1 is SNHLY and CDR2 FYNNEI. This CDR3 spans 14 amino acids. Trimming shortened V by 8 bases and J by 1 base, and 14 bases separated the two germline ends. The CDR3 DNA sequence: TGTGCCAGCCGGGCGCCGGGAAGCCAAGAGACCCAGTACTTC. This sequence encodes CASRAPGSQETQYF. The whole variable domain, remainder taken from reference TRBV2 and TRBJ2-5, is EPEVTQTPSHQVTQMGQEVILRCVPISNHLYFYWYRQILGQKVEFLVSFYNNEISEKSEIFDDQFSVERPDGSNFTLKIRSTKLEDSAMYFCASRAPGSQETQYFGPGTRLLVL.

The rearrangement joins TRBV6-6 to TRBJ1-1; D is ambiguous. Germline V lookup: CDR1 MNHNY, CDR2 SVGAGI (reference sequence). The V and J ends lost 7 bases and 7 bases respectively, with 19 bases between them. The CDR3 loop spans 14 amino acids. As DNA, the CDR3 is TGTGCCAGCAACGATGACCGAACGAGTAGTGAAGCTTTCTTT. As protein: CASNDDRTSSEAFF.

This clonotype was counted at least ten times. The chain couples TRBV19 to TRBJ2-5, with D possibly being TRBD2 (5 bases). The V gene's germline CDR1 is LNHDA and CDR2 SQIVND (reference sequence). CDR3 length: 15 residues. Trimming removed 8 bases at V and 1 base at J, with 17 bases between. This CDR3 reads CASSQLAGSQETQYF. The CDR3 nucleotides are TGTGCCAGTTCCCAACTTGCGGGTTCCCAAGAGACCCAGTACTTC.

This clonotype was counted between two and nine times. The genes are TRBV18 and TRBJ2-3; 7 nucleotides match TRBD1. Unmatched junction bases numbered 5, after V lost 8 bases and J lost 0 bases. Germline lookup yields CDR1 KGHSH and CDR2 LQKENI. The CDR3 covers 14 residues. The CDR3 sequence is CASVRQGSTDTQYF. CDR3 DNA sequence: TGTGCCAGCGTCAGACAGGGCAGCACAGATACGCAGTATTTT.

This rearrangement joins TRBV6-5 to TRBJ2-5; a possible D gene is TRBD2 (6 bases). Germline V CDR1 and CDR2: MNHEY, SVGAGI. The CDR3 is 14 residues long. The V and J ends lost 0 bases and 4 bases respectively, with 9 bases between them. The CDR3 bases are TGTGCCAGCAGTTACTCGGGGGGTGGAGAGACCCAGTACTTC. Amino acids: CASSYSGGGETQYF.

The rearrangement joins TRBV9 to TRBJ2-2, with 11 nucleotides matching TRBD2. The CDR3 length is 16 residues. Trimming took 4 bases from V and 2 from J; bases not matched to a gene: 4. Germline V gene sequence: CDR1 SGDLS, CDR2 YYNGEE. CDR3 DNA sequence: TGTGCCAGCAGCTGGGGACTAGCGGAAAACACCGGGGAGCTGTTTTTT. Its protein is CASSWGLAENTGELFF.

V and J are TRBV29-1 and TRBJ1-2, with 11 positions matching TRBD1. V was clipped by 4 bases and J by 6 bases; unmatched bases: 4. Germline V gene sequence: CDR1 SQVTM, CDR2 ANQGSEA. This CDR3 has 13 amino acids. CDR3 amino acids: CSVVLGQGDGYTF. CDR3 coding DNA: TGCAGCGTTGTGTTGGGACAGGGGGATGGCTACACCTTC.

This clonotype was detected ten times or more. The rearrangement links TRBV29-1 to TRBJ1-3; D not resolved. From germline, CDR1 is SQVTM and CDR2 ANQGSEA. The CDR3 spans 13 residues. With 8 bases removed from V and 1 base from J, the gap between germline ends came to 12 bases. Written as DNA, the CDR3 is TGCAGCTACGCATCCGAATCTGGAAACACCATATATTTT. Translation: CSYASESGNTIYF. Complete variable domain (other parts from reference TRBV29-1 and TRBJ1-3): SAVISQKPSRDICQRGTSLTIQCQVDSQVTMMFWYRQQPGQSLTLIATANQGSEATYESGFVIDKFPISRPNLTFSTLTVSNMSPEDSSIYLCSYASESGNTIYFGEGSWLTVV.

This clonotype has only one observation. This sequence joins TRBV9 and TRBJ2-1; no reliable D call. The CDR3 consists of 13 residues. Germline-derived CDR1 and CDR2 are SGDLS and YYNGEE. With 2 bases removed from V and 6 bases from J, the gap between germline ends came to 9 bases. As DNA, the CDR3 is TGTGCCAGCAGCGTTAGCTCCGGCAATGAGCAGTTCTTC. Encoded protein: CASSVSSGNEQFF.

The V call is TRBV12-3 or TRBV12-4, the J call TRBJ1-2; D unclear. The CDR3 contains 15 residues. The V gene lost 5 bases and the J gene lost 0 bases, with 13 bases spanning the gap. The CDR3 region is CASSADIASNYGYTF. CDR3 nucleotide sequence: TGTGCCAGCAGTGCTGACATTGCCTCTAACTATGGCTACACCTTC.